What follows are 24 T cell receptor beta chains derived from one specimen sequenced in a study of cytomegalovirus exposure and HLA in healthy donors. Profiling relied on immunoSEQ multiplex PCR, and the TCRdb table lists in-frame clones only, not all of them. This repertoire shows some 150,000 clones, about 87% found once; its top ten account for less than 5.5%. Specimen: PBMCs. The receptors were gathered from a man in his late teens or twenties in good health and CMV-seropositive.

The V call is TRBV5-1, the J call TRBJ1-2; D is perhaps TRBD1 (5 bases). V shed 2 bases and J shed 3 bases, with 8 bases lying between them. Germline loops: CDR1 SGHRS, CDR2 YFSETQ. This CDR3 contains 13 residues. The CDR3 here is CASSLQVDYGYTF. The CDR3 nucleotides are TGCGCCAGCAGCTTACAGGTAGACTATGGCTACACCTTC.

This clone appeared a single time. The V and J genes are TRBV10-1 and TRBJ2-3; D is unclear. V dropped 1 base and J dropped 6 bases, with 11 bases sitting between them. From germline, CDR1 is WNHNN and CDR2 SYGVQD (reference sequence). The CDR3 has 14 residues. In DNA, the CDR3 is TGCGCCAGCAGTGAGTGGAGTAGCTCGGATACGCAGTATTTT. Amino acid sequence: CASSEWSSSDTQYF.

The CDR3 nucleotides read TGTGCCAGCAGTTTGGTGCGGGAGGGCCGCGATGAGCAGTTCTTC. The encoded protein is CASSLVREGRDEQFF. This chain joins TRBV27 and TRBJ2-1; 9 bases map to TRBD2. Germline V gives CDR1 MNHEY, CDR2 SMNVEV (reference sequence). The V gene end was trimmed by 3 bases and the J gene end by 8 bases; junction bases not matched to a gene: 8. The CDR3 is 15 residues long.

The chain is built from TRBV28 and TRBJ1-2; a possible D gene is TRBD1 (5 bases). Trimming took off 3 bases at V and 12 bases at J, with 20 bases between the two ends. Germline V gene sequence: CDR1 MDHEN, CDR2 SYDVKM. CDR3 size: 14 residues. This CDR3 reads CASSLGGQGLSNTF. In DNA form, the CDR3 reads TGTGCCAGCAGTTTGGGAGGCCAGGGCCTTAGTAACACCTTC.

In regard to this clone: The sample carries other DNA sequences with the same CDR3. V and J are TRBV6-1 and TRBJ2-7, with 7 bases lining up with TRBD1. Per the germline V gene, CDR1 is MNHNS and CDR2 is SASEGT. With 3 bases clipped from V and 3 bases from J, the junction kept 2 bases outside the gene matches. The CDR3 has 13 amino acids. The CDR3 loop reads CASSEGTVYEQYF. In DNA, the CDR3 is TGTGCCAGCAGTGAGGGGACAGTCTACGAGCAGTACTTC.

The chain carries TRBV30 and TRBJ2-1; tentatively, D is TRBD1 (6 bases). CDR1 and CDR2 (germline): GTSNPN, SVGIG (reference sequence). The CDR3 totals 15 residues. The V and J ends lost 0 bases and 6 bases respectively, with 15 bases between them. This chain's CDR3 is CAWSVLIDRRNEQFF. The CDR3 DNA follows: TGTGCCTGGAGTGTGTTGATAGACAGGCGCAATGAGCAGTTCTTC.

V and J are TRBV9 and TRBJ2-5; tentative D call: TRBD1 (6 bases). The CDR3 has 13 amino acids. Germline CDR1 is SGDLS and CDR2 is YYNGEE. The germline V and J ends were trimmed by 4 bases and 3 bases, with 10 bases remaining between them. The CDR3 DNA is TGTGCCAGCAGCCGAGGGGGAGAAGAGACCCAGTACTTC. It specifies CASSRGGEETQYF.

V gene TRBV4-2 combines with J gene TRBJ2-3; D is undetermined. Deletions cut 4 bases from V and 2 bases from J, with 13 bases between. CDR1 is LGHNA, CDR2 YNFKEQ, per germline. The CDR3 consists of 15 residues. CDR3 sequence (DNA): TGTGCCAGCAGCCGTCAAGGCGGAAACACAGATACGCAGTATTTT. Its protein product is CASSRQGGNTDTQYF.

On this clone: The same CDR3 can be traced to other DNA sequences in this sample. This chain uses TRBV6-5 with TRBJ2-7; TRBD1 agrees at 8 bases. The CDR3 is 14 residues long. Germline-derived CDR1 and CDR2 are MNHEY and SVGAGI. V shed 6 bases, J shed 0 bases, and the junction held 4 bases outside the gene matches. CDR3 coding DNA: TGTGCCAGCAGCCGGGACAGGAGCTCCTACGAGCAGTACTTC. Its protein is CASSRDRSSYEQYF.

This chain links TRBV7-2 with TRBJ1-3; TRBD1 aligns across 10 bases. Losses at the gene ends were 3 bases for V and 6 bases for J; bases not matched to a gene: 2. The CDR3 loop spans 14 amino acids. Germline loops: CDR1 SGHTA, CDR2 FQGNSA. For the CDR3, the DNA is TGTGCCAGCAGCTTCGGACAGGGGGTAAACACCATATATTTT. Translated, it gives CASSFGQGVNTIYF.

The rearrangement joins TRBV18 to TRBJ2-1; 9 bases align to TRBD2. Germline CDR1 and CDR2: KGHSH and LQKENI. Losses at the gene ends were 6 bases for V and 6 bases for J; bases not matched to a gene: 6. This CDR3 spans 14 amino acids. The CDR3 spells CASSRAGGSNEQFF. As DNA, the CDR3 is TGTGCCAGCTCGCGAGCGGGAGGAAGCAATGAGCAGTTCTTC.

This clone has just one count. The chain uses TRBV6-1 and TRBJ1-3; TRBD1 agrees at 7 bases. The germline V gene has CDR1 MNHNS and CDR2 SASEGT. CDR3 size: 14 residues. V lost 7 bases and J lost 0; bases outside the gene matches: 3. The CDR3 region is CASIRDSSGNTIYF. The DNA for the CDR3 is TGTGCCAGCATTCGGGACAGCTCTGGAAACACCATATATTTT.

V is TRBV6-6 and J is TRBJ2-1, with TRBD2 identical over 11 bases. Trimming removed 4 bases from V and 8 bases from J; junction bases left unmatched: 7. The CDR3 is 15 residues long. The V gene's germline CDR1 is MNHNY and CDR2 SVGAGI (reference sequence). CDR3 DNA: TGTGCCAGCAGTTCTACTAGCGGGAGAATATATGAGCAGTTCTTC. Translated: CASSSTSGRIYEQFF.

The rearrangement links TRBV30 to TRBJ2-7; TRBD2 is a possible D gene (6 bases). Per the germline V gene, CDR1 is GTSNPN and CDR2 is SVGIG (reference sequence). Deletions cut 0 bases from V and 2 bases from J, with 17 bases between. The CDR3 consists of 16 residues. The CDR3 reads CAWSVGGAGTTYEQYF. The CDR3, as DNA: TGTGCCTGGAGTGTAGGAGGGGCAGGCACCACCTACGAGCAGTACTTC.

This sequence joins TRBV2 and TRBJ1-4; 7 bases agree with TRBD1. Per germline, CDR1 SNHLY and CDR2 FYNNEI. The V segment lost 7 bases and the J segment 4 bases; nucleotides outside the gene matches: 3. CDR3 length: 13 residues. As DNA, the CDR3 is TGTGCCAGCAAAGGGGACAGTAATGAAAAACTGTTTTTT. Translation: CASKGDSNEKLFF.

V and J are TRBV2 and TRBJ1-5; no firm D call. Germline values: CDR1 SNHLY, CDR2 FYNNEI. V lost 3 bases to trimming and J lost 1 base, with 13 bases between them. The CDR3 spans 16 residues. CDR3 loop: CASSDGGYGSNQPQHF. The CDR3 DNA reads as TGTGCCAGCAGTGACGGAGGGTACGGAAGCAATCAGCCCCAGCATTTT.

The chain recombines TRBV7-9 with TRBJ1-2, with 7 bases that match TRBD1. V lost 5 bases and J lost 8; bases outside the gene matches: 8. This CDR3 spans 13 amino acids. Per germline, CDR1 SEHNR and CDR2 FQNEAQ (reference sequence). The CDR3 DNA follows: TGTGCCAGCAGCCCCACAGGGGAGGAGGGCTACACCTTC. Translation gives CASSPTGEEGYTF.

The genes are TRBV6-1 and TRBJ1-5; 8 bases are shared with TRBD1. J was trimmed by 2 bases and V by 2 bases; bases with no gene match: 11. The CDR3 length is 18 residues. Germline loops: CDR1 MNHNS, CDR2 SASEGT. CDR3 in amino acids: CASSERGRGLIGNQPQHF. In nucleotides, the CDR3 is TGTGCCAGCAGTGAAAGGGGCAGGGGGCTTATCGGCAATCAGCCCCAGCATTTT.

This clone was recorded only once. The rearrangement links TRBV5-1 to TRBJ2-1; 7 bases agree with TRBD1. The germline CDR1 and CDR2 sequences are SGHRS and YFSETQ. The V segment lost 7 bases and the J segment 5 bases; nucleotides outside the gene matches: 6. The CDR3 has 13 amino acids. The CDR3: CASGDRRDNEQFF. CDR3 nucleotides: TGCGCCAGCGGGGACAGACGCGACAATGAGCAGTTCTTC.

The chain has TRBV6-5 and TRBJ2-6; TRBD1 might be the D (5 bases). Germline lookup yields CDR1 MNHEY and CDR2 SVGAGI. V was trimmed by 5 bases and J by 0 bases, leaving 8 bases between them. There are 15 residues in the CDR3. This CDR3 is CASSLDISGANVLTF. The CDR3 DNA is TGTGCCAGCAGTCTGGACATCTCTGGGGCCAACGTCCTGACTTTC.

This rearrangement joins TRBV6-5 to TRBJ2-7, with 11 bases aligning to TRBD1. This CDR3 has 15 residues. After removal of 6 bases from V and 7 bases from J, the junction contained 11 bases not matched to a gene. Germline CDR1 reads MNHEY; CDR2 reads SVGAGI. In nucleotides, the CDR3 is TGTGCCAGCAGCTTGGGCGGACAGGGGGCAAGTGAGCAGTACTTC. Amino acid sequence: CASSLGGQGASEQYF.

This chain uses TRBV6-1 with TRBJ1-5; no reliable D call. V lost 4 bases to trimming and J lost 2 bases, with 15 bases between them. This CDR3 spans 16 amino acids. Germline CDR1 is MNHNS and CDR2 is SASEGT. The chain's CDR3 is CASSGEGGVRNQPQHF. For the CDR3, the DNA is TGTGCCAGCAGTGGTGAAGGTGGAGTCCGCAATCAGCCCCAGCATTTT.

The chain combines TRBV29-1 with TRBJ2-2; a weak D match, TRBD2 (5 bases). Germline-derived CDR1 and CDR2 are SQVTM and ANQGSEA. The CDR3 is 15 residues long. The V end was cut by 6 bases, the J end by 1 base, with 15 bases between. CDR3 in amino acids: CSVQTSGQNTGELFF. The CDR3 DNA reads TGCAGCGTCCAAACCAGCGGTCAGAACACCGGGGAGCTGTTTTTT.

This sequence joins TRBV19 and TRBJ2-5; perhaps TRBD1 as D (5 bases). The CDR3 contains 16 residues. CDR1 and CDR2 from the germline V gene are LNHDA and SQIVND (reference sequence). V lost 5 bases to trimming and J lost 3 bases, with 19 bases between them. The CDR3 region is CASSGLGLGEKETQYF. DNA of the CDR3: TGTGCCAGTAGTGGATTGGGGCTTGGGGAAAAAGAGACCCAGTACTTC.